These T cell receptor beta chains were read from a single sample in a study of T cell changes during pregnancy in multiple sclerosis. Data came from immunoSEQ multiplex PCR; TCRdb stores just in-frame clones and leaves some out. The sample holds 45,000 to 70,000 clones; about 91% are singletons and the top ten take roughly 0.19%. The input for sequencing was CD4+ T cells from peripheral blood mononuclear cells, taken in the second trimester of pregnancy. These receptors were taken from a female donor with multiple sclerosis, enrolled in a pregnancy study. Each CDR3 is given with its conserved first and last residue. Fields, in order: J gene, D gene, clone size, V gene, CDR3 protein, CDR3 DNA. A D gene is named only where the DNA matches it firmly. Rows give clone size only sometimes, using once, few, many, or a class for an expanded clone.

>TRBJ1-1|TRBD1|-|TRBV6-5
CASSYGTGGNEAFF
TGTGCCAGCAGTTATGGGACAGGGGGCAATGAAGCTTTCTTT
>TRBJ1-5|-|-|TRBV18
CASHRERNQPQHF
TGTGCCAGCCACCGGGAGCGAAATCAGCCCCAGCATTTT
>TRBJ1-1|-|-|TRBV11-3
CASSPMGATEAFF
TGTGCCAGCAGTCCCATGGGAGCCACTGAAGCTTTCTTT
>TRBJ2-7|-|-|TRBV7-8
CASSLGGWDRSYEQYF
TGTGCCAGCAGTCTAGGAGGGTGGGACCGTTCCTACGAGCAGTACTTC
>TRBJ2-7|TRBD1|-|TRBV2
CASSRTGGSYEQYF
TGTGCCAGCAGTAGGACAGGGGGTTCCTACGAGCAGTACTTC
>TRBJ1-4|-|-|TRBV28
CASSRAQWANEKLFF
TGTGCCAGCAGCCGAGCACAGTGGGCTAATGAAAAACTGTTTTTT
>TRBJ2-3|-|-|TRBV10-1
CASSESPGSSTDTQYF
TGCGCCAGCAGTGAGTCACCAGGATCGAGCACAGATACGCAGTATTTT
>TRBJ2-3|TRBD2|once|TRBV27
CASSLGLGASAAQYF
TGTGCCAGCAGTTTAGGACTAGGAGCCTCGGCGGCGCAGTATTTT
>TRBJ2-7|TRBD2|-|TRBV10-1
CASSEFPGLAGGRDEQYF
TGCGCCAGCAGTGAGTTCCCGGGACTAGCGGGAGGAAGGGACGAGCAGTACTTC
>TRBJ2-5|TRBD1|-|TRBV6-1
CATGQGGTPQETQYF
TGTGCCACGGGACAGGGGGGGACACCGCAAGAGACCCAGTACTTC
>TRBJ2-2|-|once|TRBV5-1
CASSLEVRAAGELFF
TGCGCCAGCAGCTTGGAAGTCAGGGCGGCCGGGGAGCTGTTTTTT
>TRBJ2-7|TRBD2|-|TRBV19
CASGVAGGQYF
TGTGCCAGCGGTGTAGCGGGGGGGCAGTACTTC
>TRBJ1-5|-|-|TRBV4-1
CASSQDGNQPQHF
TGCGCCAGCAGCCAAGACGGCAATCAGCCCCAGCATTTT
>TRBJ1-2|TRBD1|-|TRBV30
CAWSVQGATGYTF
TGTGCCTGGAGTGTTCAGGGGGCGACGGGCTACACCTTC
>TRBJ2-3|TRBD1|-|TRBV11-2
CASSRDRITDTQYF
TGTGCCAGCAGCCGGGACAGAATCACAGATACGCAGTATTTT
>TRBJ2-2|TRBD2|once|TRBV5-4
CASMWGGGANTGELFF
TGTGCCAGCATGTGGGGCGGGGGGGCGAACACCGGGGAGCTGTTTTTT
>TRBJ2-1|-|-|TRBV12-5
CASGPTSTNEQFF
TGTGCTAGTGGACCCACTAGCACCAATGAGCAGTTCTTC
>TRBJ1-3|-|-|TRBV6-5
CASSYSQVPGNTIYF
TGTGCCAGCAGTTACTCCCAGGTCCCTGGAAACACCATATATTTT
>TRBJ1-5|-|once|TRBV19
CASKVPGNQPQHF
TGTGCCAGTAAGGTCCCGGGAAATCAGCCCCAGCATTTT
>TRBJ1-5|TRBD1|-|TRBV9
CASGGGGRGQPQHF
TGTGCCAGCGGCGGAGGGGGCCGTGGTCAGCCCCAGCATTTT
>TRBJ2-1|-|once|TRBV5-1
CASSLDQGYNEQFF
TGCGCCAGCAGCTTGGACCAGGGCTACAATGAGCAGTTCTTC
>TRBJ2-1|TRBD1|-|TRBV9
CASSVASWDRFNEQFF
TGTGCCAGCAGCGTAGCTTCGTGGGACAGGTTCAATGAGCAGTTCTTC
>TRBJ2-5|TRBD1|-|TRBV29-1
CSVEDRVGETQYF
TGCAGCGTTGAGGACAGGGTTGGAGAGACCCAGTACTTC
>TRBJ1-2|-|-|TRBV6-6
CASSYPGKYGYTF
TGTGCCAGCAGTTACCCAGGGAAGTACGGCTACACCTTC
>TRBJ2-1|TRBD2|-|TRBV9
CASSGRGSGGAYNEQFF
TGTGCCAGCAGCGGGAGGGGTAGCGGGGGGGCCTACAATGAGCAGTTCTTC
>TRBJ2-5|-|-|TRBV7-3
CASSLYGTLEETQYF
TGTGCCAGCAGCCTGTACGGGACACTAGAAGAGACCCAGTACTTC
>TRBJ1-2|-|-|TRBV5-1
CASSPQGDGYGYTF
TGCGCCAGCAGCCCACAGGGAGACGGCTATGGCTACACCTTC
>TRBJ1-1|-|-|TRBV25-1
CASRDGGLRGTEAFF
TGTGCCAGCCGGGACGGCGGACTGCGGGGCACTGAAGCTTTCTTT
>TRBJ1-3|-|-|TRBV7-4
CASAGSSGNTIYF
TGTGCCAGCGCGGGGAGCTCTGGAAACACCATATATTTT
>TRBJ1-2|-|-|TRBV18
CASSPTGYGYTF
TGTGCCAGCTCACCGACAGGCTATGGCTACACCTTC
>TRBJ2-3|-|-|TRBV7-8
CASSLGGRASTDTQYF
TGTGCCAGCAGCTTAGGAGGGAGAGCTAGCACAGATACGCAGTATTTT
>TRBJ2-7|-|-|TRBV7-2
CASSLAPYLYEQYF
TGTGCCAGCAGCTTAGCGCCCTACCTCTACGAGCAGTACTTC
>TRBJ2-7|-|-|TRBV5-4
CASSSYSSYEQYF
TGTGCCAGCAGCTCGTACAGCTCCTACGAGCAGTACTTC
>TRBJ2-1|TRBD2|once|TRBV27
CASSLRAGGSYNEQFF
TGTGCCAGCAGTTTAAGGGCGGGAGGCTCCTACAATGAGCAGTTCTTC
>TRBJ1-4|-|-|TRBV11-3
CASSPTGGVRFFKLFF
TGTGCCAGCAGCCCCACGGGCGGGGTAAGGTTTTTTAAACTGTTTTTT
>TRBJ1-6|TRBD1|once|TRBV30
CAWSVQGDSPLHF
TGTGCCTGGAGTGTTCAGGGGGATTCACCCCTCCACTTT
>TRBJ1-1|-|-|TRBV28
CASIGQFEAFF
TGTGCCAGCATCGGACAGTTTGAAGCTTTCTTT
>TRBJ1-2|-|few|TRBV7-2
CASSLAPGGGYTF
TGTGCCAGCAGCTTAGCTCCAGGTGGTGGCTACACCTTC
>TRBJ1-2|TRBD1|-|TRBV11-2
CASRPTGAYGYTF
TGTGCCAGCAGACCAACAGGGGCCTATGGCTACACCTTC
>TRBJ2-1|TRBD2|-|TRBV4-1
CASSPTSGRGFYNEQFF
TGCGCCAGCAGTCCGACTAGCGGGAGAGGGTTCTACAATGAGCAGTTCTTC
>TRBJ1-1|-|-|TRBV5-1
CASSVDTITEAFF
TGCGCCAGCAGCGTGGACACCATCACTGAAGCTTTCTTT
>TRBJ2-1|TRBD2|-|TRBV7-6
CASSPVTRGGNEQFF
TGTGCCAGCAGCCCAGTAACTAGGGGAGGGAATGAGCAGTTCTTC
>TRBJ2-3|TRBD2|-|TRBV5-1
CASSPGLAGVSTDTQYF
TGCGCCAGCAGCCCGGGACTAGCGGGGGTAAGCACAGATACGCAGTATTTT
>TRBJ2-7|-|-|TRBV27
CATQASYEQYF
TGTGCGACCCAGGCTTCCTACGAGCAGTACTTC
>TRBJ1-2|TRBD1|-|TRBV30
CAWDRTGWFGYTF
TGTGCCTGGGACAGGACAGGGTGGTTTGGCTACACCTTC
>TRBJ2-2|TRBD2|-|TRBV19
CASSIFGLVSRELFF
TGTGCCAGTAGTATTTTCGGACTAGTGTCTCGGGAGCTGTTTTTT
>TRBJ2-1|-|-|TRBV2
CASKLGGSSYNEQFF
TGTGCCAGCAAGTTAGGCGGGTCGTCCTACAATGAGCAGTTCTTC
>TRBJ1-2|-|once|TRBV30
CARQTEAYGYTF
TGTGCCCGCCAGACAGAGGCCTATGGCTACACCTTC
>TRBJ2-1|-|-|TRBV30
CAWSQNNEQFF
TGTGCCTGGAGTCAAAACAATGAGCAGTTCTTC
>TRBJ2-7|-|-|TRBV5-1
CASSLAGGHEQYF
TGCGCCAGCAGCTTGGCCGGGGGACACGAGCAGTACTTC
>TRBJ2-1|TRBD2|-|TRBV2
CASNPLADNEQFF
TGTGCCAGCAATCCACTAGCGGACAATGAGCAGTTCTTC
>TRBJ1-5|-|-|TRBV18
CASSQGNNQPQHF
TGTGCCAGCTCTCAGGGAAACAATCAGCCCCAGCATTTT
>TRBJ2-1|TRBD2|-|TRBV10-3
CAISGGGRASEQFF
TGTGCCATCAGTGGTGGCGGGAGGGCATCTGAGCAGTTCTTC
>TRBJ2-3|-|once|TRBV14
CASSQVRGGVTDTQYF
TGTGCCAGCAGCCAAGTTCGTGGCGGGGTCACAGATACGCAGTATTTT
>TRBJ2-3|-|-|TRBV7-8
CASSLLAPSVRADTQYF
TGTGCCAGCAGCTTATTGGCTCCAAGTGTCCGGGCAGATACGCAGTATTTT
>TRBJ2-1|TRBD2|-|TRBV9
CASSVLSGGHNEQFF
TGTGCCAGCAGCGTACTAAGCGGGGGCCACAATGAGCAGTTCTTC
>TRBJ1-1|-|few|TRBV27
CASSLDRVGKTEAFF
TGTGCCAGCAGTCTTGACAGAGTAGGTAAGACTGAAGCTTTCTTT